This TCR beta chain is drawn from a study of T cells in Graves' hyperthyroidism and ophthalmopathy. Germline assignment: CDR1 MDHEN and CDR2 SYDVKM. Between the trimmed V and J ends, which lost 6 bases and 3 bases, there was a span of 14 bases. There are 15 residues in the CDR3. With a duration under 2 months, the hyperthyroidism was newly diagnosed in patients aged 18 to 65. This clonotype was observed many times. Amplification of TCR beta CDR3 regions used RNA as the template. The HTBI set primed first-round TCR CDR3 RT-PCR. TCRdb fed the multiplex PCR reads into MiXCR, producing one record per CDR3 protein. The data show over 200,000 distinct CDR3 sequences, roughly a sixth seen once.

The chain links TRBV28 to TRBJ1-4; D is unclear. Source material: blood. The sequence derives from a middle-aged man with Graves' hyperthyroidism. The CDR3 DNA sequence: TGTGCCAGCAGACCACTCAATGTCGCTAATGAAAAACTGTTTTTT. It yields the protein CASRPLNVANEKLFF.